The 26 T cell receptor beta chains given below trace back to one sample, sequenced in a study of cytomegalovirus exposure and HLA in healthy donors. With 60 Vbeta and 13 Jbeta primers, the PCR was carried out. The data were produced by immunoSEQ multiplex PCR, yet TCRdb's version contains in-frame clones alone and is incomplete. The sample has some 120,000 clones, roughly 72% seen once; the top ten hold approximately 3.9%. The sample comprised PBMCs. The receptors were sampled from a man aged 35-49 years in good health and CMV-seropositive.

This clone was picked up a small number of times. This rearrangement joins TRBV12-5 to TRBJ2-5, with TRBD1 matching 10 bases. The CDR3 is made up of 15 amino acids. V trimming: 7 bases; J trimming: 5 bases; junction bases outside the gene matches: 10. Germline CDR1 is LGHNT and CDR2 is FRNRAP. CDR3: CASEQRTGGTETQYF. In DNA, the CDR3 is TGTGCTAGTGAGCAGAGGACAGGGGGTACGGAGACCCAGTACTTC.

This clone was observed a handful of times. This chain connects TRBV30 to TRBJ1-6; 8 nucleotides align to TRBD1. V shed 2 bases and J 7 bases; nucleotides not matched to a gene: 4. CDR1 is GTSNPN, CDR2 SVGIG, per germline (reference sequence). This CDR3 has 14 amino acids. CDR3 in amino acids: CAWSRDRKNSPLHF. The CDR3, as DNA: TGTGCCTGGAGTCGGGACAGGAAAAATTCACCCCTCCACTTT.

The rearrangement uses TRBV10-3 and TRBJ1-2; tentatively, D is TRBD1 (5 bases). Germline loops: CDR1 ENHRY, CDR2 SYGVKD. The CDR3 length is 18 residues. Deletions cut 4 bases from V and 3 bases from J, with 24 bases between. The CDR3 nucleotides are TGTGCCATCAGTGCTAAGGTAGTTAGACAGACGGGCCACTATGGCTACACCTTC. This translates into CAISAKVVRQTGHYGYTF.

This clone was counted a few times. This rearrangement joins TRBV29-1 to TRBJ2-1; D gene uncertain. Germline V lookup: CDR1 SQVTM, CDR2 ANQGSEA. V was pared by 8 bases and J by 0 bases, with 14 bases between. This CDR3 region has 14 residues. The CDR3 DNA sequence: TGCAGCCCTACGGGTCCCAGCTCCTACAATGAGCAGTTCTTC. Translation: CSPTGPSSYNEQFF.

The chain is built from TRBV9 and TRBJ2-2; TRBD2 aligns across 8 bases. The CDR3 sequence is 19 residues long. Per the germline V gene, CDR1 is SGDLS and CDR2 is YYNGEE. V dropped 1 base and J dropped 1; count of bases not matched to a gene: 12. DNA for the CDR3: TGTGCCAGCAGCGTAAAGGACCCAGCGGGAGCCGAGAACACCGGGGAGCTGTTTTTT. This codes for CASSVKDPAGAENTGELFF.

This clone was seen once. The V gene is TRBV13, the J gene TRBJ2-3, with D unclear. The germline V gene has CDR1 PRHDT and CDR2 FYEKMQ (reference sequence). CDR3 length: 14 amino acids. Trimming left V 1 base short and J 6 bases short, with 11 bases between. CDR3 DNA: TGTGCCAGCAGCTTAGCAGGTTTGGGTGATACGCAGTATTTT. Protein: CASSLAGLGDTQYF.

The chain uses TRBV27 and TRBJ2-2; 14 bases are shared with TRBD2. V lost 8 bases, J lost 6 bases, and 5 bases stayed unmatched. CDR1 is MNHEY, CDR2 SMNVEV, per germline (reference sequence). The CDR3 is 15 amino acids. The CDR3 sequence: CASRLAGGPAGELFF. The CDR3 nucleotides read TGTGCCAGCCGACTAGCGGGAGGGCCGGCCGGGGAGCTGTTTTTT.

The chain links TRBV7-9 to TRBJ1-1; possible D gene TRBD1, 5 bases. V was shortened by 5 bases and J by 0 bases, with 13 bases between the two germline ends. Germline-derived CDR1 and CDR2 are SEHNR and FQNEAQ (reference sequence). The length of the CDR3 is 15 residues. This CDR3 reads CASSPGDRMNTEAFF. The CDR3 DNA follows: TGTGCCAGCAGCCCGGGGGACCGCATGAACACTGAAGCTTTCTTT.

The table lists this clone with a few counts. This rearrangement joins TRBV9 to TRBJ2-5, with unresolved D. The CDR3 length is 11 residues. In germline, CDR1 is SGDLS, CDR2 YYNGEE. Trimming took off 2 bases at V and 3 bases at J, with 2 bases between the two ends. CDR3: CASSVEETQYF. CDR3 nucleotide sequence: TGTGCCAGCAGCGTCGAAGAGACCCAGTACTTC.

Only a few counts were recorded for this clone. This sequence joins TRBV4-3 and TRBJ2-1; D is possibly TRBD2 (5 bases). The CDR3 consists of 16 residues. V gave up 4 bases and J gave up 2 bases, with 15 bases separating them. The germline CDR1 and CDR2 sequences are LGHNA and YSLEER. The CDR3 spells CASSPSGGRTYNEQFF. CDR3 nucleotide sequence: TGCGCCAGCAGCCCGAGCGGAGGTAGAACCTACAATGAGCAGTTCTTC.

The genes are TRBV5-6 and TRBJ2-1; 8 bases are shared with TRBD1. From germline, CDR1 is SGHDT and CDR2 YYEEEE. The V and J ends lost 6 bases and 4 bases, in that order; junction bases with no gene match: 6. There are 14 residues in the CDR3. The CDR3 loop reads CASTPGTGYNEQFF. CDR3 DNA: TGTGCCAGCACCCCCGGGACAGGATACAATGAGCAGTTCTTC.

This clone turned up a few times. The chain carries TRBV6-5 and TRBJ1-4, with TRBD1 identical over 9 bases. The length of the CDR3 is 14 residues. The V segment lost 5 bases and the J segment 8 bases; nucleotides outside the gene matches: 6. The germline CDR1 and CDR2 sequences are MNHEY and SVGAGI. CDR3 in amino acids: CASSLQGAGEKLFF. DNA of the CDR3: TGTGCCAGCAGTCTACAGGGGGCCGGAGAAAAACTGTTTTTT.

J is TRBJ1-5 and V is TRBV10-2; 12 bases are shared with TRBD1. The CDR3 is 16 amino acids. V lost 0 bases, J lost 6 bases, and 3 bases stayed unmatched. Looked up from germline, CDR1 is WSHSY and CDR2 is SAAADI. The CDR3 region has the DNA TGCGCCAGCAGTGAGTCGGGACAGGGGGCCAGTCAGCCCCAGCATTTT. This encodes CASSESGQGASQPQHF.

The sample holds one count of this clone. The chain has TRBV10-3 and TRBJ2-2; weak D call: TRBD2 (7 bases). V was trimmed by 6 bases and J by 1 base, leaving 9 bases between them. CDR3 length: 14 residues. CDR1 and CDR2 (germline): ENHRY, SYGVKD. The CDR3 spells CAIRGGLNTGELFF. The CDR3 bases are TGTGCCATCAGGGGGGGGCTGAACACCGGGGAGCTGTTTTTT.

V is TRBV27 and J is TRBJ1-2; 10 bases match TRBD1. The CDR3 consists of 14 residues. The V segment lost 4 bases and the J segment 4 bases; nucleotides outside the gene matches: 3. Germline values: CDR1 MNHEY, CDR2 SMNVEV (reference sequence). The CDR3 DNA reads as TGTGCCAGCAGTTGGACAGGGGGTGGCTATGGCTACACCTTC. Its translation is CASSWTGGGYGYTF.

The chain links TRBV10-3 to TRBJ1-3; TRBD1 is a possible D gene (5 bases). The V gene's germline CDR1 is ENHRY and CDR2 SYGVKD. V lost 5 bases and J 2 bases, leaving 13 bases between the germline ends. The CDR3 sequence is 15 residues long. The CDR3 nucleotides are TGTGCCATCAGTCCATGGACAAGTGCTGGAAACACCATATATTTT. It codes for CAISPWTSAGNTIYF.

This chain links TRBV7-2 with TRBJ1-2, with TRBD1 matching over 8 bases. Germline V CDR1 and CDR2: SGHTA, FQGNSA. The CDR3 contains 16 residues. The J segment lost 0 bases and the V segment lost 4 bases, leaving 7 bases of the junction unmatched. CDR3 sequence (DNA): TGTGCCAGCAGCTCCGTCGCGACAGGGGCTAACTATGGCTACACCTTC. Protein sequence: CASSSVATGANYGYTF.

The genes are TRBV18 and TRBJ1-1; 7 nucleotides align to TRBD1. This CDR3 has 16 residues. Per germline, CDR1 KGHSH and CDR2 LQKENI. The ends lost 3 bases at V and 3 bases at J; junction bases unmatched: 10. CDR3 protein: CASSPRRDSPDTEAFF. Here the CDR3 DNA reads TGTGCCAGCTCACCGCGTAGGGACAGCCCGGACACTGAAGCTTTCTTT.

The CDR3 bases are TGTGCCAGCAGCGCCGGACTAGCGGGTCTCTACAATGAGCAGTTCTTC. Its translation: CASSAGLAGLYNEQFF. This chain joins TRBV7-9 and TRBJ2-1; 11 nucleotides agree with TRBD2. Germline CDR1 SEHNR, CDR2 FQNEAQ (reference sequence). Trimming removed 5 bases from V and 3 bases from J; junction bases left unmatched: 6. The CDR3 has 16 amino acids.

This chain connects TRBV19 to TRBJ1-1; 11 bases line up with TRBD1. The CDR3 contains 14 residues. Looked up from germline, CDR1 is LNHDA and CDR2 is SQIVND (reference sequence). Trimming at V came to 5 bases and at J to 6 bases, leaving 5 bases not matched to a gene. The CDR3 coding sequence is TGTGCCAGTAGTGCAGGGGACAGGGGGGCTGAAGCTTTCTTT. It encodes CASSAGDRGAEAFF.

V usage is TRBV9 and J usage is TRBJ2-1, with a weak D call TRBD2 (5 bases). CDR3 length equals 14 residues. V gave up 0 bases and J gave up 9 bases, with 13 bases separating them. Germline values: CDR1 SGDLS, CDR2 YYNGEE. In DNA, the CDR3 is TGTGCCAGCAGCGTAGGACTACAACCGGCTGAGCAGTTCTTC. Amino acids: CASSVGLQPAEQFF.

This sequence joins TRBV30 and TRBJ1-2; TRBD1 matches 12 bases. With V trimmed by 4 bases and J by 8 bases, 11 bases remained unmatched. Germline V gene lookup returns CDR1 GTSNPN and CDR2 SVGIG (reference sequence). CDR3 length equals 15 residues. In DNA, the CDR3 is TGTGCCTGGACCACCCTGGGACAGGGGGCGTCAGGCTACACCTTC. This codes for CAWTTLGQGASGYTF.

The chain recombines TRBV28 with TRBJ1-4; TRBD1 aligns across 9 bases. J gave up 6 bases and V 5 bases, and 4 bases lay outside the gene matches. Germline lookup yields CDR1 MDHEN and CDR2 SYDVKM. CDR3 length equals 14 residues. The DNA of the CDR3 is TGTGCCAGCAGTGGACAGGGGCCGCATGAAAAACTGTTTTTT. It encodes CASSGQGPHEKLFF.

This clone has only one observation. The gene calls are TRBV2 and TRBJ2-1, with 15 bases lining up with TRBD2. Looked up from germline, CDR1 is SNHLY and CDR2 is FYNNEI. This CDR3 spans 14 amino acids. V was pared by 10 bases and J by 9 bases, with 7 bases of the junction left unmatched. Here the CDR3 reads CATTGLAGGSEQFF. The CDR3 coding sequence is TGTGCCACAACGGGACTAGCGGGGGGCAGTGAGCAGTTCTTC.

This clone came up a few times. The chain carries TRBV9 and TRBJ2-2, with D hard to call. Between the trimmed V and J ends, which lost 3 bases and 4 bases, there was a span of 13 bases. The CDR3 has 15 amino acids. Germline V gene data show CDR1 as SGDLS and CDR2 as YYNGEE. As DNA, the CDR3 is TGTGCCAGCAGCGGCACCGCCATCGGCACCGGGGAGCTGTTTTTT. This encodes CASSGTAIGTGELFF. Looking up the rest from reference TRBV9 and TRBJ2-2 gives the full variable domain: DSGVTQTPKHLITATGQRVTLRCSPRSGDLSVYWYQQSLDQGLQFLIQYYNGEERAKGNILERFSAQQFPDLHSELNLSSLELGDSALYFCASSGTAIGTGELFFGEGSRLTVL.

V and J are TRBV2 and TRBJ2-5; 7 bases align to TRBD1. Germline assignment: CDR1 SNHLY and CDR2 FYNNEI. With V trimmed by 4 bases and J by 7 bases, 12 bases remained unmatched. This CDR3 comprises 15 residues. CDR3 coding DNA: TGTGCCAGCAGTGGGAACAGGGGCGACATTGTGACCCAGTACTTC. Protein: CASSGNRGDIVTQYF.